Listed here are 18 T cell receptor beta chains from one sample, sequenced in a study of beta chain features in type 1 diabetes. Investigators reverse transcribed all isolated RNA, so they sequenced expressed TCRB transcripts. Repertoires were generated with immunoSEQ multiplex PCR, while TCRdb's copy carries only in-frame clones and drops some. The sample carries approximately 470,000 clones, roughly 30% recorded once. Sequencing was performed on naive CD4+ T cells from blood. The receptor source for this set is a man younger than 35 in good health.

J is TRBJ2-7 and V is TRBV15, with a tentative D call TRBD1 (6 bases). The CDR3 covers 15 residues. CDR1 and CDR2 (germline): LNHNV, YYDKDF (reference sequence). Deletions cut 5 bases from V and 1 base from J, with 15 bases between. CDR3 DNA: TGTGCCACCAGCGTCGCCGGGACAACTTCCTACGAGCAGTACTTC. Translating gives CATSVAGTTSYEQYF.

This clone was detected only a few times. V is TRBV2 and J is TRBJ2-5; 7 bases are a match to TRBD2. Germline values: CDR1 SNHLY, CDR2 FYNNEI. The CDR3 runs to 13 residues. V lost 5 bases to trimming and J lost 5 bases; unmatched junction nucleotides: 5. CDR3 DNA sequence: TGTGCCAGCAGTATCCGGGGGGACGAGACCCAGTACTTC. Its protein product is CASSIRGDETQYF.

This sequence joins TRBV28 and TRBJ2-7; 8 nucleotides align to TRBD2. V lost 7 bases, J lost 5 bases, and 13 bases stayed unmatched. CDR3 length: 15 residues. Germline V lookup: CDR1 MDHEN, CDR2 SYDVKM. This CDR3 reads CASTSPGGGNDEQYF. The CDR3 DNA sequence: TGTGCCAGCACCTCCCCGGGAGGGGGTAATGACGAGCAGTACTTC. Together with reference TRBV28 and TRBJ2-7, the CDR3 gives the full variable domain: DVKVTQSSRYLVKRTGEKVFLECVQDMDHENMFWYRQDPGLGLRLIYFSYDVKMKEKGDIPEGYSVSREKKERFSLILESASTNQTSMYLCASTSPGGGNDEQYFGPGTRLTVT.

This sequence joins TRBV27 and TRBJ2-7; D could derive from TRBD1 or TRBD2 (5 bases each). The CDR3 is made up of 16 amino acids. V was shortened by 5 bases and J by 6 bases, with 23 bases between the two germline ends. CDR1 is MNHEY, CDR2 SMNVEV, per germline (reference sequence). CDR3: CASSPPRRDPAVEQYF. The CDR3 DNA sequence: TGTGCCAGCAGTCCGCCCCGCCGGGACCCAGCCGTCGAGCAGTACTTC.

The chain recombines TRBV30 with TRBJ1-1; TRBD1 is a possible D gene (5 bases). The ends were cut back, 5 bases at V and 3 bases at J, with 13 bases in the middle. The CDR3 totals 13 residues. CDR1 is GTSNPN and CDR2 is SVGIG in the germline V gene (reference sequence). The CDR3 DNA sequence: TGTGCCTGGGAGTCATGGGGGTACACTGAAGCTTTCTTT. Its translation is CAWESWGYTEAFF.

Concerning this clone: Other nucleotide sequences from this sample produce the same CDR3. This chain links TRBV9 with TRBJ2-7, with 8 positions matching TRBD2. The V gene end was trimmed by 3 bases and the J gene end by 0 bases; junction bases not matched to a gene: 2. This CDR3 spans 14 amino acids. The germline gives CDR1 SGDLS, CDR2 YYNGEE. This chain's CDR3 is CASSAGGSSYEQYF. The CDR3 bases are TGTGCCAGCAGCGCGGGAGGGAGCTCCTACGAGCAGTACTTC.

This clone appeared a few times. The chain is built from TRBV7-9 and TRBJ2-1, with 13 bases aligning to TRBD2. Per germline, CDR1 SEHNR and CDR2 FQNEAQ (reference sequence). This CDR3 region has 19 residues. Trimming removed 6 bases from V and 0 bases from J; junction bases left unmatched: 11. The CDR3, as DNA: TGTGCCAGCAGTCGCGAGCTGACTAGCGGGAGGAGCTCCTACAATGAGCAGTTCTTC. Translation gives CASSRELTSGRSSYNEQFF.

The CDR3 loop is CASRPYSNQPQHF. CDR3 coding DNA: TGTGCCAGCCGACCGTATAGCAATCAGCCCCAGCATTTT. The rearrangement links TRBV27 to TRBJ1-5; no clear D. The CDR3 has 13 amino acids. Germline V gene sequence: CDR1 MNHEY, CDR2 SMNVEV (reference sequence). V lost 8 bases and J lost 0, with 8 bases in between.

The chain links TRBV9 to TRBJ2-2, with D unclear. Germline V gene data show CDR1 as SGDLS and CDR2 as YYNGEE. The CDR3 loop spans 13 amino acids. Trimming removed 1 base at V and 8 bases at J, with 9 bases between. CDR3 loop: CASSVRATGELFF. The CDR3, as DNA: TGTGCCAGCAGCGTAAGAGCAACTGGGGAGCTGTTTTTT.

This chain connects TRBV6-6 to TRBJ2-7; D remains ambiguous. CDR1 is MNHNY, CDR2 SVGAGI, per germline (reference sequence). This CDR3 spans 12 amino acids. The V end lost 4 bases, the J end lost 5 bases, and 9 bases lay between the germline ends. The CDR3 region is CASSFTSNEQYF. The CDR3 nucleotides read TGTGCCAGCAGTTTCACCTCTAACGAGCAGTACTTC.

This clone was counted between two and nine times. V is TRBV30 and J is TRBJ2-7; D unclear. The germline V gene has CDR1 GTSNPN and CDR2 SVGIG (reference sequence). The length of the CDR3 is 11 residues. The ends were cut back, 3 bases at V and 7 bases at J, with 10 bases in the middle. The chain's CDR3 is CAWSALSEQYF. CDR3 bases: TGTGCCTGGAGCGCCTTGTCGGAGCAGTACTTC.

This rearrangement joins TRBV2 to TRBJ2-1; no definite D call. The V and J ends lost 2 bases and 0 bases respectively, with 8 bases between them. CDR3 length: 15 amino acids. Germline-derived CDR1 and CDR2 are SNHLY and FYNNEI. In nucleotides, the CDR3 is TGTGCCAGCAGTGAACGAGTGAGCTCCTACAATGAGCAGTTCTTC. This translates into CASSERVSSYNEQFF.

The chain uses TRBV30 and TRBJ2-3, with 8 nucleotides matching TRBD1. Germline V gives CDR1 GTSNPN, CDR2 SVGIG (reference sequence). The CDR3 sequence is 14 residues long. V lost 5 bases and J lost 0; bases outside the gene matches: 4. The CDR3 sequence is CAWGTGLSTDTQYF. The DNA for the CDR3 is TGTGCCTGGGGGACAGGCTTAAGCACAGATACGCAGTATTTT. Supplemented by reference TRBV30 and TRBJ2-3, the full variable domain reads SQTIHQWPATLVQPVGSPLSLECTVEGTSNPNLYWYRQAAGRGLQLLFYSVGIGQISSEVPQNLSASRPQDRQFILSSKKLLLSDSGFYLCAWGTGLSTDTQYFGPGTRLTVL.

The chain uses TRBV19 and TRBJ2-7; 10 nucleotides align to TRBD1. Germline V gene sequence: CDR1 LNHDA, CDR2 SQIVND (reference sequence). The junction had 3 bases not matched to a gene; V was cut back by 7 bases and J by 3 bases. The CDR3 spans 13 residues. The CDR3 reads CASIRTGGYEQYF. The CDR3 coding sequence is TGTGCCAGTATCCGGACAGGGGGCTACGAGCAGTACTTC.

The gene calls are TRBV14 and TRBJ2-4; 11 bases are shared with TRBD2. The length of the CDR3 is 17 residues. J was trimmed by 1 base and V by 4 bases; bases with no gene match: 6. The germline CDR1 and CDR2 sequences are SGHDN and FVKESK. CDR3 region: CASSLAGGLYAKNIQYF. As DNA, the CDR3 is TGTGCCAGCAGCCTAGCGGGAGGGCTGTATGCCAAAAACATTCAGTACTTC.

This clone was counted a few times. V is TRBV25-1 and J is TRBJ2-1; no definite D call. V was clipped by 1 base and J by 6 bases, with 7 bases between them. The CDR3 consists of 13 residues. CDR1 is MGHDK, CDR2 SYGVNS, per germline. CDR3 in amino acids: CASSEFRANEQFF. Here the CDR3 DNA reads TGTGCCAGCAGTGAATTCCGCGCCAATGAGCAGTTCTTC.

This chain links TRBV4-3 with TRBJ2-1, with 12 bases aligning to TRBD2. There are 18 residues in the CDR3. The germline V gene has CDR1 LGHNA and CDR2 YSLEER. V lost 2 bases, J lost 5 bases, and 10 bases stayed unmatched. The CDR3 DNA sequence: TGCGCCAGCAGCCAACGGCATACTAGCGGGAGGTCCCACAATGAGCAGTTCTTC. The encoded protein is CASSQRHTSGRSHNEQFF.

CDR3 bases: TGTGCCAGCAGTGGAGACAGGGCTAGCTACACCTTC. Protein: CASSGDRASYTF. The gene calls are TRBV6-1 and TRBJ1-2; 7 positions agree with TRBD1. This CDR3 spans 12 amino acids. V gave up 4 bases and J gave up 9 bases; unmatched junction bases: 5. The germline gives CDR1 MNHNS, CDR2 SASEGT.